The 26 T cell receptor beta chains reported below all come from one sample, sequenced in a study of T-cell reconstitution after alpha-beta-depleted transplantation in children. Construction of the TCRbeta library involved unique molecular identifiers. TCRdb used MiXCR to reprocess the PCR reads, holding one entry per CDR3 protein. The sample shows some 200,000 distinct CDR3 sequences, about 8.8% of them seen only once. The sequencing here drew on PBMCs from the stem cell graft donor, taken from the stem cell graft. The receptors come from a human donor who donated a stem cell graft to a child with SCID.

This clonotype has at least ten counts. The chain employs TRBV6-6 and TRBJ2-7; no firm D call. Germline V gene data show CDR1 as MNHNY and CDR2 as SVGAGI (reference sequence). V was trimmed by 4 bases and J by 9 bases, leaving 13 bases between them. CDR3 length equals 12 residues. CDR3 bases: TGTGCCAGCAGTTTTGAAACCCTGACGCAGTACTTC. Translation gives CASSFETLTQYF.

This clonotype was found many times. This rearrangement joins TRBV20-1 to TRBJ1-5, with D hard to call. From germline, CDR1 is DFQATT and CDR2 SNEGSKA (reference sequence). The CDR3 spans 12 residues. V shed 3 bases and J shed 4 bases, with 7 bases lying between them. CDR3 sequence: CSARVSNQPQHF. The CDR3 region has the DNA TGCAGTGCTAGGGTCTCTAATCAGCCCCAGCATTTT.

The table lists this clonotype with many counts. The chain links TRBV20-1 to TRBJ1-6, with D perhaps matching TRBD1 (5 bases). V was trimmed by 1 base and J by 7 bases, leaving 17 bases between them. This CDR3 has 16 amino acids. Germline CDR1 reads DFQATT; CDR2 reads SNEGSKA (reference sequence). The CDR3 coding sequence is TGCAGTGCTAGAGTGGGGACCTCCTCTGGAAATTCACCCCTCCACTTT. As protein: CSARVGTSSGNSPLHF.

The chain uses TRBV27 and TRBJ2-2, with TRBD2 identical over 12 bases. The CDR3 length is 21 residues. V was pared by 2 bases and J by 0 bases, with 13 bases of the junction left unmatched. Germline V gives CDR1 MNHEY, CDR2 SMNVEV (reference sequence). The CDR3 loop reads CASSLRTGTSGSTTNTGELFF. The CDR3 nucleotides read TGTGCCAGCAGTTTACGTACGGGGACTAGCGGGTCAACAACGAACACCGGGGAGCTGTTTTTT.

This clonotype was observed at least ten times. The rearrangement links TRBV5-1 to TRBJ2-4, with 7 bases that match TRBD1. CDR3 length: 14 amino acids. CDR1 and CDR2 (germline): SGHRS, YFSETQ. V shed 3 bases and J 6 bases; nucleotides not matched to a gene: 6. The CDR3 sequence is CASSSRDSGNIQYF. For the CDR3, the DNA is TGCGCCAGCAGCTCCCGGGACAGCGGAAACATTCAGTACTTC.

This rearrangement joins TRBV10-3 to TRBJ2-7; D gene uncertain. CDR3 length: 13 residues. Trimming removed 7 bases from V and 2 bases from J, with 12 bases in between. The germline CDR1 and CDR2 sequences are ENHRY and SYGVKD. The CDR3 sequence: CAIMDYRAYEQYF. The CDR3 region has the DNA TGTGCCATCATGGATTACAGAGCCTACGAGCAGTACTTC.

The chain uses TRBV7-9 and TRBJ1-6, with D possibly being TRBD1 (5 bases). Germline CDR1 is SEHNR and CDR2 is FQNEAQ (reference sequence). The CDR3 spans 16 residues. Trimming cost V 4 bases and J 9 bases, with 19 bases left between them. CDR3 region: CASSSRDPVVTSPLHF. CDR3 bases: TGTGCCAGCAGCTCAAGGGACCCCGTCGTCACTTCACCCCTCCACTTT.

This clonotype came up many times. V gene TRBV5-1 combines with J gene TRBJ2-1; 7 positions match TRBD1. CDR3 length: 15 residues. The V segment lost 4 bases and the J segment 8 bases; nucleotides outside the gene matches: 12. Germline V CDR1 and CDR2: SGHRS, YFSETQ. Here the CDR3 DNA reads TGCGCCAGCAGCGTTTCCGGGACAGAAGACGATGAGCAGTTCTTC. Translation: CASSVSGTEDDEQFF.

The gene calls are TRBV3-1 and TRBJ1-3; D remains unclear. V lost 4 bases and J 0 bases, leaving 10 bases between the germline ends. The CDR3 extends over 15 amino acids. Germline values: CDR1 LGHDT, CDR2 YNNKEL (reference sequence). In nucleotides, the CDR3 is TGTGCCAGCAGCCGAGGGCTCCACTCTGGAAACACCATATATTTT. This encodes CASSRGLHSGNTIYF.

This clonotype appeared a few times. This chain connects TRBV7-8 to TRBJ2-4, with TRBD1 matching over 8 bases. From germline, CDR1 is SGHVS and CDR2 FQNEAQ. This CDR3 is 14 amino acids long. V shed 7 bases, J shed 8 bases, and the junction held 10 bases outside the gene matches. CDR3: CASTVRGPRDIQYF. For the CDR3, the DNA is TGTGCCAGCACCGTCAGGGGGCCGAGGGACATTCAGTACTTC.

This clonotype occurred many times. J is TRBJ1-2 and V is TRBV7-9; tentative D call: TRBD1 (6 bases). The germline V and J ends were trimmed by 2 bases and 4 bases, with 14 bases remaining between them. The CDR3 is made up of 15 amino acids. Germline V gene lookup returns CDR1 SEHNR and CDR2 FQNEAQ (reference sequence). The CDR3: CASSLNRDTIYGYTF. CDR3 DNA: TGTGCCAGCAGCTTAAACCGGGACACCATCTATGGCTACACCTTC.

This clonotype was observed a few times. The chain joins TRBV29-1 to TRBJ2-1, with TRBD1 identical over 7 bases. Trimming cost V 4 bases and J 4 bases; bases outside gene matches: 4. Germline CDR1 and CDR2: SQVTM and ANQGSEA. The CDR3 contains 13 residues. CDR3 nucleotides: TGCAGCGTTGGTGGGACAGTTTACAATGAGCAGTTCTTC. Its translation: CSVGGTVYNEQFF.

The gene calls are TRBV10-3 and TRBJ1-2; unclear D gene. CDR1 is ENHRY and CDR2 is SYGVKD in the germline V gene. CDR3 size: 11 residues. The V end was cut by 5 bases, the J end by 4 bases, with 5 bases between. The DNA for the CDR3 is TGTGCCATCAGTTCGATCTATGGCTACACCTTC. It yields the protein CAISSIYGYTF.

V gene TRBV12-3 or TRBV12-4 combines with J gene TRBJ2-5; D might be TRBD2 (6 bases). The germline V and J ends were trimmed by 3 bases and 5 bases, with 10 bases remaining between them. The CDR3 extends over 13 amino acids. This CDR3 reads CASSLTGRETQYF. CDR3 in DNA: TGTGCCAGCAGTTTGACGGGGAGGGAGACCCAGTACTTC.

This clonotype came up many times. This chain joins TRBV6-5 and TRBJ1-5, with D perhaps matching TRBD1 (6 bases). The germline gives CDR1 MNHEY, CDR2 SVGAGI. CDR3 length equals 16 residues. The V gene lost 2 bases and the J gene lost 6 bases, with 17 bases spanning the gap. CDR3 amino acids: CASSYGGRGSRQPQHF. CDR3 sequence (DNA): TGTGCCAGCAGTTACGGTGGCAGGGGTTCGCGTCAGCCCCAGCATTTT.

This clonotype came up many times. CDR3 coding DNA: TGTGCCAGCAGCCCCCCGGGACTAGCCTTTAACAATGAGCAGTTCTTC. The encoded protein is CASSPPGLAFNNEQFF. The gene calls are TRBV11-2 and TRBJ2-1, with 9 positions matching TRBD2. The trim removed 5 bases at V and 5 bases at J, leaving 10 bases unmatched. CDR1 is SGHAT and CDR2 is FQNNGV in the germline V gene. This CDR3 is built from 16 residues.

In its sample, this clonotype was seen many times. This chain uses TRBV5-1 with TRBJ1-1; possibly TRBD1 for D (5 bases). V lost 2 bases and J 3 bases, leaving 14 bases between the germline ends. The CDR3 is 15 residues long. Germline V gene data show CDR1 as SGHRS and CDR2 as YFSETQ. The CDR3 spells CASSFHGARDTEAFF. For the CDR3, the DNA is TGCGCCAGCAGCTTCCATGGGGCACGGGACACTGAAGCTTTCTTT.

This clonotype was seen ten or more times. This rearrangement joins TRBV11-2 to TRBJ2-1, with D tentatively TRBD1 (5 bases). The CDR3 is 13 residues long. The V end lost 1 base, the J end lost 9 bases, and 10 bases lay between the germline ends. CDR1 is SGHAT and CDR2 is FQNNGV in the germline V gene. CDR3 amino acids: CASSLVNRGEQFF. CDR3 nucleotides: TGTGCCAGCAGCTTAGTGAATAGGGGTGAGCAGTTCTTC.

This clonotype was recorded at least ten times. The chain links TRBV5-5 to TRBJ1-2; D unclear. Trimming removed 3 bases at V and 4 bases at J, with 10 bases between. Germline CDR1 reads SGHKS; CDR2 reads YYEKEE (reference sequence). The CDR3 covers 13 residues. CDR3 region: CASSSSEGYGYTF. In DNA form, the CDR3 reads TGTGCCAGCAGCTCGAGCGAGGGCTATGGCTACACCTTC.

This clonotype was detected many times. The V and J genes are TRBV6-1 and TRBJ2-2; unclear D gene. V was trimmed by 8 bases and J by 0 bases, leaving 13 bases between them. Germline V gene data show CDR1 as MNHNS and CDR2 as SASEGT. This CDR3 comprises 15 residues. The CDR3 reads CASGLRPANTGELFF. For the CDR3, the DNA is TGTGCCAGCGGCCTCAGGCCGGCGAACACCGGGGAGCTGTTTTTT.

This clonotype was seen at least ten times. The J gene is TRBJ1-4, the V gene TRBV7-2; D not resolved. The V gene's germline CDR1 is SGHTA and CDR2 FQGNSA. The length of the CDR3 is 15 residues. Trimming took off 1 base at V and 5 bases at J, with 11 bases between the two ends. CDR3 protein: CASSLGGNRNEKLFF. The DNA for the CDR3 is TGTGCCAGCAGCTTAGGGGGTAACCGCAATGAAAAACTGTTTTTT.

This clonotype was recorded at least ten times. V gene TRBV25-1 combines with J gene TRBJ2-3; tentatively, D is TRBD1 (5 bases). Germline values: CDR1 MGHDK, CDR2 SYGVNS. This CDR3 is 15 amino acids long. V was trimmed by 6 bases and J by 6 bases, leaving 19 bases between them. CDR3 in DNA: TGTGCCAGCAGCGGTGCGGTAGGGGTGGCGGATACGCAGTATTTT. As protein: CASSGAVGVADTQYF. Variable domain in full (rest from reference TRBV25-1 and TRBJ2-3): EADIYQTPRYLVIGTGKKITLECSQTMGHDKMYWYQQDPGMELHLIHYSYGVNSTEKGDLSSESTVSRIRTEHFPLTLESARPSHTSQYLCASSGAVGVADTQYFGPGTRLTVL.

In this sample, this clonotype turned up many times. This rearrangement joins TRBV5-1 to TRBJ1-2; D ambiguous. The V and J ends lost 4 bases and 7 bases respectively, with 11 bases between them. This CDR3 region has 12 residues. In germline, CDR1 is SGHRS, CDR2 YFSETQ. The CDR3 DNA follows: TGCGCCAGCAGCAGGGAGGCTGGTGGCTACACCTTC. This translates into CASSREAGGYTF.

Many counts were recorded for this clonotype. The J gene is TRBJ1-4, the V gene TRBV5-1; D ambiguous. Trimming removed 0 bases at V and 0 bases at J, with 6 bases between. The CDR3 loop spans 15 amino acids. Germline assignment: CDR1 SGHRS and CDR2 YFSETQ. The DNA for the CDR3 is TGCGCCAGCAGCTTGGAGGCAGCAACTAATGAAAAACTGTTTTTT. Amino acids: CASSLEAATNEKLFF. Full variable domain (missing parts from reference TRBV5-1 and TRBJ1-4): KAGVTQTPRYLIKTRGQQVTLSCSPISGHRSVSWYQQTPGQGLQFLFEYFSETQRNKGNFPGRFSGRQFSNSRSEMNVSTLELGDSALYLCASSLEAATNEKLFFGSGTQLSVL.

In its sample, this clonotype was seen many times. The chain links TRBV15 to TRBJ2-7; either TRBD1 or TRBD2 may fit D (5 bases each). CDR1 is LNHNV and CDR2 is YYDKDF in the germline V gene (reference sequence). The V gene lost 0 bases and the J gene lost 4 bases, with 16 bases spanning the gap. This CDR3 has 16 residues. The CDR3: CATSRDRFWGSYEQYF. CDR3 nucleotide sequence: TGTGCCACCAGCAGAGATAGGTTCTGGGGGAGTTACGAGCAGTACTTC. The variable domain in full, with the rest retrieved from reference TRBV15 and TRBJ2-7, is DAMVIQNPRYQVTQFGKPVTLSCSQTLNHNVMYWYQQKSSQAPKLLFHYYDKDFNNEADTPDNFQSRRPNTSFCFLDIRSPGLGDTAMYLCATSRDRFWGSYEQYFGPGTRLTVT.

This clonotype was observed many times. The chain is built from TRBV7-3 and TRBJ1-2, with TRBD1 matching 9 bases. Per the germline V gene, CDR1 is SGHTA and CDR2 is FQGTGA. J lost 5 bases, V lost 2 bases, and 9 bases had no gene match. This CDR3 spans 16 amino acids. This chain's CDR3 is CASSLGGFGTGYGYTF. The CDR3, as DNA: TGTGCCAGCAGCTTAGGGGGCTTTGGGACAGGGTATGGCTACACCTTC.